This T cell receptor beta chain was recorded in a study of control samples from healthy donors and cancer patients. Sequencing used immunoSEQ multiplex PCR; TCRdb keeps in-frame clones, though not all of them. Of roughly 99,000 clones listed, almost 85% were seen once; the top ten hold about 2%. The CDR3 length is 16 residues. Germline CDR1 is PRHDT and CDR2 is FYEKMQ (reference sequence). J gave up 4 bases and V 5 bases, and 8 bases lay outside the gene matches. The sample taken for sequencing was blood. This sequence was found in a man in his sixties in good health. This rearrangement joins TRBV13 to TRBJ2-5; 12 bases are shared with TRBD2. As DNA, the CDR3 is TGTGCCAGCAGCCAGATGACTAGCGGGAGCTCAGAGACCCAGTACTTC. This encodes CASSQMTSGSSETQYF.